This TCR beta chain came from a study of blood T cell repertoires in COVID-19. Overall study context: Collection of acute and convalescent COVID-19 samples took place in the United States, Italy and Spain.

The V end was cut by 2 bases, the J end by 7 bases, with 12 bases between. The CDR3 length is 14 residues. CDR1 and CDR2 (germline): MNHEY, SMNVEV (reference sequence). Authors' processing steps: Using reference gene primer amplification, nucleated cell counts were estimated. Some clones are missing from TCRdb's copy, which holds only in-frame ones; the method was immunoSEQ multiplex PCR. From that table come the V and J calls and clone size; the DNA was used to work out D and trimming. The profile shows roughly 250,000 clones, approximately 90% of them singletons. All enrollees were roughly 18 to 100 years old and from approximately 25 US areas.

This chain joins TRBV27 and TRBJ1-5; D call uncertain. This clonotype was obtained from a human donor in a cohort exposed to, infected with or recovered from COVID-19 (not recorded which). The donor label of this sample is uncertain. Material for sequencing was PBMCs or T cells enriched from blood (not recorded which). DNA for the CDR3: TGTGCCAGCAGTTTACGCGGGTCGGGCCAGCCCCAGCATTTT. Amino acid sequence: CASSLRGSGQPQHF.